The present entry profiles one TCR beta chain with its context. These data come from a study of blood T cell repertoires in COVID-19. The CDR3 consists of 16 residues. Germline lookup yields CDR1 MDHEN and CDR2 SYDVKM. The V end lost 4 bases, the J end lost 0 bases, and 13 bases lay between the germline ends. Only in-frame clones appear in the TCRdb table, and some are missing; sequencing was by immunoSEQ multiplex PCR. The table has over 110,000 clones, 75% to 85% seen once. The rearrangement links TRBV28 to TRBJ1-5, with D possibly TRBD1 on 6 matching bases. Sample: peripheral blood. The TCR sequence derives from a man between 70 and 80 years old who had recovered from COVID-19. The CDR3 DNA sequence: TGTGCCAGCAGTTGGGAAGGACAGTATAGCAATCAGCCCCAGCATTTT. This gives the protein CASSWEGQYSNQPQHF.